The clone carrying this T cell receptor (beta chain) appeared a single time. The data were obtained in a study of early T cells in non-severe SARS-CoV-2 infection. The wider study: Whole-blood bulk RNA, unsorted, was sequenced, and chains were unpaired.

Using its own MiXCR run on the 5' RACE reads, TCRdb lists one record per CDR3 protein. The repertoire includes about 34,000 distinct CDR3 sequences, approximately 6% of them detected once, and 6% to 7.5% sits in the top ten. The CDR3 is 12 amino acids. Germline lookup yields CDR1 MGHRA and CDR2 YSYEKL. The V gene lost 0 bases and the J gene lost 5 bases, with 4 bases spanning the gap. V usage is TRBV4-1 and J usage is TRBJ2-5; D uncertain. The sample taken for sequencing was whole blood. The sequence derives from an adult who was a healthcare worker with PCR-confirmed SARS-CoV-2 infection or an uninfected control (not recorded which). The CDR3: CASSQDRETQYF. The CDR3 region has the DNA TGCGCCAGCAGCCAAGATCGCGAGACCCAGTACTTC.